A single sample is the source of the 13 T cell receptor beta chains below, sequenced in a study of T cells in Graves' hyperthyroidism and ophthalmopathy. TCR beta CDR3 region amplification was performed from RNA transcripts. The HTBI primer set served for first-round RT-PCR of the TCR CDR3. TCRdb redid the calling of the multiplex PCR reads with MiXCR, one entry per CDR3 protein. The profile covers a few hundred thousand distinct CDR3 sequences, with less than 25% appearing a single time and approximately 49% taken by the ten largest. The sample taken for sequencing was blood. The receptor set was obtained from a woman aged 70-85 years with Graves' ophthalmopathy.

This clonotype turned up a few times. The chain has TRBV12-3 or TRBV12-4 and TRBJ2-1; TRBD2 agrees at 8 bases. V trimming: 5 bases; J trimming: 6 bases; junction bases outside the gene matches: 9. This CDR3 contains 15 residues. CDR3 sequence reads: CASSPLSGSRNEQFF. The DNA for the CDR3 is TGTGCCAGCAGTCCCTTAAGCGGGAGTCGCAATGAGCAGTTCTTC.

V gene TRBV14 combines with J gene TRBJ1-1; D not certain. The V end lost 1 base, the J end lost 3 bases, and 9 bases lay between the germline ends. CDR3 length equals 14 residues. Germline V CDR1 and CDR2: SGHDN, FVKESK. The CDR3 sequence: CASSQGPGYTEAFF. The CDR3 nucleotides are TGTGCCAGCAGCCAAGGACCGGGGTACACTGAAGCTTTCTTT.

This clonotype came up many times. The chain has TRBV11-3 and TRBJ2-5, with D hard to call. The CDR3 totals 14 residues. The ends were cut back, 1 base at V and 4 bases at J, with 10 bases in the middle. CDR1 and CDR2 from the germline V gene are SGHNT and YENEEA. The CDR3 DNA reads TGTGCCAGCAGCTTAGGGATGGATCGAGAGACCCAGTACTTC. Residues: CASSLGMDRETQYF.

The table lists this clonotype with many counts. The genes are TRBV7-2 and TRBJ2-3; 7 bases are a match to TRBD2. V trimming: 1 base; J trimming: 3 bases; junction bases outside the gene matches: 7. The CDR3 loop spans 16 amino acids. Germline CDR1 SGHTA, CDR2 FQGNSA. CDR3 sequence: CASSLGMGAGTDTQYF. The CDR3 DNA sequence: TGTGCCAGCAGCTTAGGGATGGGAGCGGGAACAGATACGCAGTATTTT.

In its sample, this clonotype was seen many times. The J gene is TRBJ2-1, the V gene TRBV11-2; D perhaps matches TRBD2 (6 bases). The V gene's germline CDR1 is SGHAT and CDR2 FQNNGV. The V and J ends lost 1 base and 6 bases respectively, with 13 bases between them. The CDR3 has 15 amino acids. CDR3 nucleotide sequence: TGTGCCAGCAGCTTAGGGGGAGGTGGGGGCAATGAGCAGTTCTTC. Translating gives CASSLGGGGGNEQFF.

This clonotype has only a few counts. The V gene is TRBV30, the J gene TRBJ2-7; D ambiguous. Germline-derived CDR1 and CDR2 are GTSNPN and SVGIG (reference sequence). The CDR3 runs 13 residues. V was trimmed by 4 bases and J by 2 bases, leaving 12 bases between them. The CDR3 DNA reads as TGTGCCTGGACGAGAGGAGAAACCTACGAGCAGTACTTC. It yields the protein CAWTRGETYEQYF. Drawing the rest from reference TRBV30 and TRBJ2-7, the complete variable domain is SQTIHQWPATLVQPVGSPLSLECTVEGTSNPNLYWYRQAAGRGLQLLFYSVGIGQISSEVPQNLSASRPQDRQFILSSKKLLLSDSGFYLCAWTRGETYEQYFGPGTRLTVT.

The chain is built from TRBV6-1 and TRBJ1-1; possibly TRBD1 for D (5 bases). With 7 bases removed from V and 6 bases from J, the gap between germline ends came to 9 bases. This CDR3 contains 11 residues. In germline, CDR1 is MNHNS, CDR2 SASEGT. CDR3 amino acids: CASIRGAEAFF. DNA of the CDR3: TGTGCCAGCATTCGAGGGGCTGAAGCTTTCTTT.

This clonotype was found a few times. The V gene is TRBV5-1, the J gene TRBJ2-3; 8 nucleotides agree with TRBD1. The CDR3 is 16 amino acids. Per the germline V gene, CDR1 is SGHRS and CDR2 is YFSETQ. After removal of 0 bases from V and 3 bases from J, the junction contained 6 bases not matched to a gene. In nucleotides, the CDR3 is TGCGCCAGCAGCTTGGCGGCAGGGGGCTTGACAGATACGCAGTATTTT. Its protein product is CASSLAAGGLTDTQYF.

V and J are TRBV12-3 or TRBV12-4 and TRBJ1-5; 7 positions match TRBD1. Trimming removed 5 bases from V and 11 bases from J; junction bases left unmatched: 12. There are 14 residues in the CDR3. The chain's CDR3 is CASSGSTGRSAQHF. The DNA for the CDR3 is TGTGCCAGCAGTGGATCGACAGGGCGGAGTGCCCAGCATTTT.

The chain joins TRBV28 to TRBJ1-1; possible D gene TRBD1, 5 bases. V lost 6 bases, J lost 4 bases, and 18 bases lay in between. Germline assignment: CDR1 MDHEN and CDR2 SYDVKM. The CDR3 covers 15 residues. The CDR3 loop is CASSPGTLSRTEAFF. DNA of the CDR3: TGTGCCAGCAGCCCCGGGACGTTAAGTCGCACTGAAGCTTTCTTT. The full variable domain, its missing parts supplied by reference TRBV28 and TRBJ1-1, is DVKVTQSSRYLVKRTGEKVFLECVQDMDHENMFWYRQDPGLGLRLIYFSYDVKMKEKGDIPEGYSVSREKKERFSLILESASTNQTSMYLCASSPGTLSRTEAFFGQGTRLTVV.

The chain uses TRBV7-2 and TRBJ2-1, with 8 bases lining up with TRBD2. The CDR3 runs 15 residues. The J segment lost 1 base and the V segment lost 8 bases, leaving 7 bases of the junction unmatched. Germline V gene data show CDR1 as SGHTA and CDR2 as FQGNSA. The CDR3, as DNA: TGTGCCAGCTTAGCGGGAAGGAGTTCCTACAATGAGCAGTTCTTC. This translates into CASLAGRSSYNEQFF.

This chain connects TRBV6-1 to TRBJ1-6; D might be TRBD1 (5 bases). In germline, CDR1 is MNHNS, CDR2 SASEGT. The CDR3 spans 14 residues. The ends were cut back, 4 bases at V and 10 bases at J, with 14 bases in the middle. The DNA for the CDR3 is TGTGCCAGCAGTGGAGGGGCAGGGATGTCACCCCTCCACTTT. Its protein is CASSGGAGMSPLHF.

This clonotype was counted a single time. The CDR3 DNA sequence: TGTGCCAGCAGCCCAGCCCGGGGAGGGACCCAGTACTTC. Its translation: CASSPARGGTQYF. This sequence joins TRBV7-8 and TRBJ2-5, with D perhaps TRBD2 (6 bases). From germline, CDR1 is SGHVS and CDR2 FQNEAQ. This CDR3 has 13 amino acids. V was pared by 5 bases and J by 7 bases, with 14 bases between.